The text below deals with one T cell receptor beta chain. Original analysis: Estimation of nucleated cell counts relied on the amplification of reference gene primers. Sequencing was performed with immunoSEQ multiplex PCR; in TCRdb, only in-frame clones are kept and a portion is missing. The V and J calls and clone size were taken over from that table, and D and trimming were inferred from the DNA. The table records 200,000 to 250,000 clones, around 80% of them present only once. These data are taken from a study of blood T cell repertoires in COVID-19. The wider study: Samples taken during acute and convalescent COVID-19 were collected in the United States, Italy and Spain. T cells, B-cell-depleted T cells, or PBMCs supplied cDNA or gDNA.

This CDR3 is built from 15 residues. V was clipped by 9 bases and J by 0 bases, with 18 bases between them. Germline V gene sequence: CDR1 ENHRY, CDR2 SYGVKD. The sequence came from a human donor in a cohort sampled during active COVID-19. The V and J genes are TRBV10-3 and TRBJ2-7, with TRBD2 as a possible D gene (7 bases). Sequenced material: peripheral blood. As DNA, the CDR3 is TGTGCCATTTCCGGGGGGCGCCAAAGCTCCTACGAGCAGTACTTC. It codes for CAISGGRQSSYEQYF.